What follows is one T cell receptor beta chain and its context. Trimming removed 2 bases from V and 3 bases from J, with 10 bases in between. This CDR3 has 14 amino acids. CDR1 KGHSH and CDR2 LQKENI come from the germline V gene. This sample stems from a study of shared clonotypes between healthy human individuals. TCRdb's copy holds only in-frame clones and misses some; the assay was immunoSEQ multiplex PCR. In the table there are 500,000 to 650,000 clones, around 76% of which are singletons. Material: PBMCs. The receptor was derived from a woman aged 35 to 49 in good health. Some clones in this sample may be carry-over from other donors' samples. The chain has TRBV18 and TRBJ1-1; no definite D call. CDR3 sequence (DNA): TGTGCCAGCTCACCAGAGACTGGGGACACTGAAGCTTTCTTT. Protein sequence: CASSPETGDTEAFF. Filled out from reference TRBV18 and TRBJ1-1, the complete variable domain reads NAGVMQNPRHLVRRRGQEARLRCSPMKGHSHVYWYRQLPEEGLKFMVYLQKENIIDESGMPKERFSAEFPKEGPSILRIQQVVRGDSAAYFCASSPETGDTEAFFGQGTRLTVV.